The entry below gives a single TCR beta chain sequence along with its context. Its antigen is undetermined. This record comes from a study of regulatory T cells. General study results and limits: Skewed V and J usage and few unique V-J pairs marked patient repertoires, most in Tregs. Hydrophobic residues at CDR3 positions 6 and 7 were enriched in conventional CD4+ T cells of CD3G-deficient patients.

Trimming took 4 bases from V and 3 from J, leaving 13 bases between them. This CDR3 region has 14 residues. Germline V gene sequence: CDR1 ENHRY, CDR2 SYGVKD. Amplification used 52 TRBV primers and 13 TRBJ primers. Here immunoSEQ multiplex PCR was the method, and the copy in TCRdb shows in-frame clones only, minus some. The sample lists over 20,000 clones, approximately 91% seen once, with about 1.3% in the top ten. Patients aged 2 to 39 years had fewer naive and more memory CD4+ and CD8+ T cells. The TCR comes from a child under 18 with CD3G deficiency. This chain connects TRBV10-3 to TRBJ2-7; D is undetermined. The source material was conventional CD4+ T cells sorted from blood. As DNA, the CDR3 is TGTGCCATCAGTGCGGGTACAGCGAACTACGAGCAGTACTTC. Amino acid sequence: CAISAGTANYEQYF.